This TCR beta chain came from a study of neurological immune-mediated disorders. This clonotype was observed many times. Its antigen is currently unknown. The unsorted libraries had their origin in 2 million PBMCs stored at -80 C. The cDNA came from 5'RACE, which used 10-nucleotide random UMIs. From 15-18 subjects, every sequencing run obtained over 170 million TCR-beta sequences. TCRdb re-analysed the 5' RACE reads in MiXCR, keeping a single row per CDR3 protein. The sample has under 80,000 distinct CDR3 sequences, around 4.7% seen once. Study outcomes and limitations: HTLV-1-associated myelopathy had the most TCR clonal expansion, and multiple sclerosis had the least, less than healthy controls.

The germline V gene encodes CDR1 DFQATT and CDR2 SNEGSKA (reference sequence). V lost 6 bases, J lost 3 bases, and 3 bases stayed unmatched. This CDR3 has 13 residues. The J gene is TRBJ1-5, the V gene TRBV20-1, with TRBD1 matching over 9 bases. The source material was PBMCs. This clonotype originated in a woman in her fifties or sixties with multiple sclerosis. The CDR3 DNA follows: TGCAGTGCCCGGACAGGGGACAATCAGCCCCAGCATTTT. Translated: CSARTGDNQPQHF.